This T cell receptor (beta chain) derives from a study of beta chain features in type 1 diabetes. Overall study: What patients shared with healthy donors was a similar profile of age, gender and cell yields.

CDR3 size: 15 residues. In germline, CDR1 is SGHNT, CDR2 YYREEE (reference sequence). The V end lost 0 bases, the J end lost 4 bases, and 11 bases lay between the germline ends. The sequenced template was cDNA made from the entire isolated RNA. Clones were sequenced by immunoSEQ multiplex PCR, and TCRdb holds only the in-frame ones, with some missing. This sample carries hundreds of thousands of clones, 13% of them seen once, and the ten largest clones take approximately 0.02%. Study-wide points: Significant though moderate, a shortening of TCRB CDR3s appeared in all four CD4+ subsets of Type 1 diabetes patients. Fewer insertions but more deletions were seen at VDJ junctions in type 1 diabetes patients.

This clone was seen a few times. Its antigen is as yet unknown. The material sequenced was naive CD4+ T cells from blood. The source of this sequence is a man between 18 and 29 years old with type 1 diabetes. V gene TRBV5-4 combines with J gene TRBJ2-1; D is unresolved. CDR3 amino acids: CASSLAGLGYNEQFF. The CDR3 DNA is TGTGCCAGCAGCTTGGCCGGGCTAGGGTACAATGAGCAGTTCTTC.